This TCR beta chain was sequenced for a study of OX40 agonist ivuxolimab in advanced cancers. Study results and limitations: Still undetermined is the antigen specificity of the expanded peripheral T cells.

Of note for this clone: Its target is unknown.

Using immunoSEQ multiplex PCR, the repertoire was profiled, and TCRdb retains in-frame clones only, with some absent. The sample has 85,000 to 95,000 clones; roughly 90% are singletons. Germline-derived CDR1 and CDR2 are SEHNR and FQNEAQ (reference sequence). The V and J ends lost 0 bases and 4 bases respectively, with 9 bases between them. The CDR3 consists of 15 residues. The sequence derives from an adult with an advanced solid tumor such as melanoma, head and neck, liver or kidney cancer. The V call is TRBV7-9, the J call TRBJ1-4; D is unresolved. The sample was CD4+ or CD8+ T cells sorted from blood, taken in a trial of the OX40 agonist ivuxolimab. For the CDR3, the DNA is TGTGCCAGCAGCTTAGCGGAGGGAGTTAATGAAAAACTGTTTTTT. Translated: CASSLAEGVNEKLFF.